A selection of T cell receptor beta chains follows, all from one sample in a study of PD-L1 blockade in urothelial cancer. Profiling relied on immunoSEQ multiplex PCR, and the TCRdb table lists in-frame clones only, not all of them. The sample consists of 20,000 to 30,000 clones, around 88% of them appearing once. The source material was PBMCs, sampled around atezolizumab (anti-PD-L1) treatment. The source is a man aged 45-65 years with urothelial cancer. The CDR3 runs from the conserved cysteine through the conserved F or W. The D gene is left open where the match is weak. Clone size is not always given. Where it is, it says once, few, many or a class for expanded clones.

TRBV2	NA	TRBD1	TRBJ2-7	TGTGCCAGCAGTGGACAGGGCAACTCCTACGAGCAGTACTTC	CASSGQGNSYEQYF
TRBV7-9	NA	NA	TRBJ2-7	TGTGCCTACGAGTCGGCCTACGAGCAGTACTTC	CAYESAYEQYF
TRBV25-1	NA	NA	TRBJ2-3	TGTGCCAGCAACAGGGCGGGTACGCAGTATTTT	CASNRAGTQYF
TRBV15	NA	NA	TRBJ1-5	TGTGCCACCAGCAGAGATCCAGGGGCTAGGCAGCCCCAGCATTTT	CATSRDPGARQPQHF
TRBV30	NA	NA	TRBJ2-3	TGTGCCTGGAGTTGGGGGGACCAAACAGATACGCAGTATTTT	CAWSWGDQTDTQYF
TRBV6-6	once	NA	TRBJ2-3	TGTGCCAGCAGGGGGACAAGCACAGATACGCAGTATTTT	CASRGTSTDTQYF
TRBV7-9	NA	TRBD1	TRBJ2-1	TGTGCCAGCAGCTTAGCTTGGACAGGCTACAATGAGCAGTTCTTC	CASSLAWTGYNEQFF
TRBV7-3	NA	NA	TRBJ2-1	TGTGCCAGCAGCTTAACGCCTAGCGTTACTGAGCAGTTCTTC	CASSLTPSVTEQFF
TRBV11-2	few	NA	TRBJ2-7	TGTGCCAGCACCCTAGCCCTAGATCCGGGGGAGCAGTACTTC	CASTLALDPGEQYF
TRBV6-1	NA	NA	TRBJ1-6	TGTGCCAGCAGTGAAGCTGGGGGGGTTAATTCACCCCTCCACTTT	CASSEAGGVNSPLHF
TRBV6-1	NA	TRBD1	TRBJ2-1	TGTGCCAGCAGTGCGGACAGGTGGGTCTCCTACAATGAGCAGTTCTTC	CASSADRWVSYNEQFF
TRBV30	few	TRBD1	TRBJ2-5	TGTGCCTGGAGTGGACAGGGGGCGTTCGAGACCCAGTACTTC	CAWSGQGAFETQYF
TRBV23-1	NA	NA	TRBJ1-4	TGCGCCAGCAGTCAATCGCTCCCCCCAAATGAGGAAAAACTGTTTTTT	CASSQSLPPNEEKLFF
TRBV7-8	NA	NA	TRBJ1-2	TGTGCCAGCAGCCTCACTATCGATGGCTACACCTTC	CASSLTIDGYTF
TRBV12-5	NA	NA	TRBJ2-2	TGTGCTAGTGGTTTGGAAGGGGCCACCCTCGTTGCCGGGGAGCTGTTTTTT	CASGLEGATLVAGELFF
TRBV11-2	NA	NA	TRBJ2-7	TGTGCCAGCAGCTTAAGCCCACAGGGACGGGGCGAGCAGTACTTC	CASSLSPQGRGEQYF
TRBV6-1	NA	TRBD1	TRBJ1-5	TGTGCCAGCAGGGACAGGGGGCCCCAGCATTTT	CASRDRGPQHF
TRBV30	NA	TRBD1	TRBJ2-5	TGTGCCTGGAGTCGGGACAGCCCGCAAGAGACCCAGTACTTC	CAWSRDSPQETQYF
TRBV21-1	NA	NA	TRBJ2-5	TGTGCCAGCATACATTCCCATGAGACCCAGTACTTC	CASIHSHETQYF
TRBV15	few	TRBD1	TRBJ2-7	TGTGCCACCAGCAGCGGGACAGGGGACTACGAGCAGTACTTC	CATSSGTGDYEQYF
TRBV6-1	once	TRBD2	TRBJ2-5	TGTGCCAGCAGTGAACAAGCGGGGGGCCAAGAGACCCAGTACTTC	CASSEQAGGQETQYF
TRBV5-6	NA	NA	TRBJ2-3	TGTGCCAGCAGTCCCACCGGGGGGCAGTACACAGATACGCAGTATTTT	CASSPTGGQYTDTQYF
TRBV7-9	NA	NA	TRBJ1-5	TGTGCCAGCAGCTCCGGACTCTTCGGGGGGGCCAATCAGCCCCAGCATTTT	CASSSGLFGGANQPQHF
TRBV6-5	NA	TRBD2	TRBJ2-1	TGTGCCAGCAGTTACTACAGCGGGGGGAATGAGCAGTTCTTC	CASSYYSGGNEQFF
TRBV30	NA	TRBD1	TRBJ2-5	TGTGCCTGGAGTGTAGGCCTCCGGGACAGGGGGCGAGAGACCCAGTACTTC	CAWSVGLRDRGRETQYF
TRBV7-9	NA	NA	TRBJ2-4	TGTGCCAGCAGCTTAGCACGAGGGCTATTAAACATTCAGTACTTC	CASSLARGLLNIQYF